The 5 T cell receptor beta chains listed next were all sequenced from one sample in a study of early T cells in non-severe SARS-CoV-2 infection (dated by TCRdb to about 2021). The library was made by 5' RACE. TCRdb names NextSeq 500 as the instrument used. The public reads were reprocessed in TCRdb via fastp at Q25 and MiXCR, keeping in-frame beta chains. Identical CDR3 proteins give one entry, which carries the most common genes and DNA. This sample is represented by about 11,000 distinct CDR3 sequences; around 4.8% of them were singletons. The top ten constitute around 9.6% of the sample. Sequencing was carried out using whole blood. These receptors were taken from an adult who was a healthcare worker with PCR-confirmed SARS-CoV-2 infection or an uninfected control (not recorded which).

This clonotype was counted ten times or more. The chain is built from TRBV10-3 and TRBJ1-3; D perhaps matches TRBD1 (6 bases). This CDR3 contains 12 residues. V shed 10 bases and J shed 4 bases, with 11 bases lying between them. Germline values: CDR1 ENHRY, CDR2 SYGVKD. Written as DNA, the CDR3 is TGTGCCACTCGCGACAGGGGAAACACCATATATTTT. This encodes CATRDRGNTIYF.

The chain employs TRBV20-1 and TRBJ2-3; 12 bases fit TRBD2. This CDR3 has 17 residues. Germline V CDR1 and CDR2: DFQATT, SNEGSKA (reference sequence). The ends lost 6 bases at V and 0 bases at J; junction bases unmatched: 10. CDR3 protein: CSAETSGGTTSTDTQYF. CDR3 nucleotide sequence: TGCAGTGCCGAGACTAGCGGGGGAACCACTAGCACAGATACGCAGTATTTT.

This clonotype ranks as medium-sized. This chain joins TRBV20-1 and TRBJ1-2; unclear D gene. The germline gives CDR1 DFQATT, CDR2 SNEGSKA (reference sequence). Deletions cut 0 bases from V and 8 bases from J, with 13 bases between. The CDR3 has 13 residues. The CDR3 loop reads CSARDSDTKGYTF. The DNA of the CDR3 is TGCAGTGCTAGAGATTCGGATACCAAGGGCTACACCTTC.

Many counts were recorded for this clonotype. The chain employs TRBV2 and TRBJ1-1; D perhaps matches TRBD1 (6 bases). V was trimmed by 9 bases and J by 7 bases, leaving 18 bases between them. CDR1 is SNHLY and CDR2 is FYNNEI in the germline V gene. The CDR3 sequence is 13 residues long. The CDR3, as DNA: TGTGCCAGTTCACTGGGGCTACAGGGTGAAGCTTTCTTT. Amino acid sequence: CASSLGLQGEAFF.

By share of the sample, this clonotype is medium-sized. J is TRBJ2-2 and V is TRBV6-5; D gene ambiguous. Trimming shortened V by 2 bases and J by 10 bases, and 11 bases separated the two germline ends. In germline, CDR1 is MNHEY, CDR2 SVGAGI. This CDR3 contains 13 residues. CDR3 nucleotides: TGTGCCAGCAGTTACCGAAGGCTGGAGGAGCTGTTTTTT. It yields the protein CASSYRRLEELFF.